This entry lists 29 T cell receptor beta chains sequenced from one sample in a study of shared clonotypes between healthy human individuals. Profiling relied on immunoSEQ multiplex PCR, and the TCRdb table lists in-frame clones only, not all of them. The table shows fewer than 550,000 clones, with about 75% occurring only once. Sequenced: PBMCs. The receptors here all came from a woman aged 40 to 55 in good health. Some clones in this sample may be carry-over from other donors' samples.

The V and J genes are TRBV5-4 and TRBJ2-1; D call uncertain. V lost 6 bases and J 5 bases, leaving 18 bases between the germline ends. CDR3 length: 15 residues. From germline, CDR1 is SGHNT and CDR2 YYREEE (reference sequence). For the CDR3, the DNA is TGTGCCAGCACCCTCCTCCGTGGCAGCCACAATGAGCAGTTCTTC. It codes for CASTLLRGSHNEQFF.

This chain's CDR3 is CASSGGFRTGELFF. DNA of the CDR3: TGTGCCAGCAGTGGGGGGTTTCGCACCGGGGAGCTGTTTTTT. The rearrangement joins TRBV2 to TRBJ2-2; D could derive from TRBD1 or TRBD2 (5 bases each). Trimming pared 4 bases from V and 4 bases from J, leaving 10 bases between. Germline V lookup: CDR1 SNHLY, CDR2 FYNNEI. The CDR3 consists of 14 residues.

The chain recombines TRBV11-2 with TRBJ2-5; perhaps TRBD2 as D (5 bases). The CDR3 has 16 residues. V dropped 1 base and J dropped 5 bases, with 17 bases sitting between them. CDR1 and CDR2 (germline): SGHAT, FQNNGV. The CDR3 spells CASSLGWGDWYETQYF. CDR3 bases: TGTGCCAGCAGCTTAGGATGGGGAGACTGGTACGAGACCCAGTACTTC. The full variable domain, its missing parts supplied by reference TRBV11-2 and TRBJ2-5, is EAGVAQSPRYKIIEKRQSVAFWCNPISGHATLYWYQQILGQGPKLLIQFQNNGVVDDSQLPKDRFSAERLKGVDSTLKIQPAKLEDSAVYLCASSLGWGDWYETQYFGPGTRLLVL.

The gene calls are TRBV7-3 and TRBJ2-5; the D gene is possibly TRBD1 (6 bases). Germline V lookup: CDR1 SGHTA, CDR2 FQGTGA. The germline V and J ends were trimmed by 5 bases and 6 bases, with 13 bases remaining between them. The CDR3 length is 13 residues. CDR3 sequence (DNA): TGTGCCAGCAGCCCACAGGGTATTCAGACCCAGTACTTC. Amino acid sequence: CASSPQGIQTQYF.

This clone occurred a few times. The V call is TRBV6-4, the J call TRBJ2-3; 13 nucleotides align to TRBD2. The CDR3 is 15 residues long. The germline V gene has CDR1 MRHNA and CDR2 SNTAGT. V was clipped by 2 bases and J by 4 bases; unmatched bases: 0. The CDR3 loop reads CASSDGTSGADTQYF. CDR3 sequence (DNA): TGTGCCAGCAGTGACGGGACTAGCGGGGCAGATACGCAGTATTTT.

The chain recombines TRBV19 with TRBJ2-7, with 7 nucleotides matching TRBD1. This CDR3 is 11 amino acids long. V was clipped by 8 bases and J by 6 bases; unmatched bases: 4. The germline V gene has CDR1 LNHDA and CDR2 SQIVND (reference sequence). This chain's CDR3 is CASRTGVEQYF. CDR3 bases: TGTGCCAGTCGTACAGGGGTCGAGCAGTACTTC.

The rearrangement uses TRBV10-3 and TRBJ2-7, with 8 positions matching TRBD2. The CDR3 consists of 14 residues. The V gene's germline CDR1 is ENHRY and CDR2 SYGVKD. V shed 10 bases, J shed 6 bases, and the junction held 14 bases outside the gene matches. This CDR3 is CASGIAGSGVEQYF. Here the CDR3 DNA reads TGTGCCAGCGGTATAGCGGGATCTGGGGTCGAGCAGTACTTC.

This clone has a handful of counts. Other DNA sequences from this sample encode an identical CDR3 as well. This chain connects TRBV19 to TRBJ1-1, with a possible D match to TRBD1 (5 bases). Germline loops: CDR1 LNHDA, CDR2 SQIVND (reference sequence). Trimming took off 3 bases at V and 1 base at J, with 6 bases between the two ends. The CDR3 loop spans 13 amino acids. CDR3 amino acids: CASSIQGNTEAFF. The CDR3 nucleotides are TGTGCCAGTAGTATTCAGGGGAACACTGAAGCTTTCTTT.

The rearrangement links TRBV5-1 to TRBJ2-7; D call uncertain. The V end lost 4 bases, the J end lost 4 bases, and 9 bases lay between the germline ends. Germline assignment: CDR1 SGHRS and CDR2 YFSETQ. CDR3 size: 12 residues. CDR3: CASSPIGYEQYF. The CDR3 coding sequence is TGCGCCAGCAGCCCGATTGGATACGAGCAGTACTTC.

V is TRBV4-3 and J is TRBJ1-2; TRBD1 is a possible D gene (5 bases). CDR3 length: 15 amino acids. Germline CDR1 LGHNA, CDR2 YSLEER. Trimming took off 0 bases at V and 0 bases at J, with 8 bases between the two ends. The CDR3 here is CASSQDLTANYGYTF. The DNA of the CDR3 is TGCGCCAGCAGCCAAGATCTGACAGCTAACTATGGCTACACCTTC.

This chain uses TRBV7-9 with TRBJ2-7, with D perhaps matching TRBD1 (6 bases). V lost 5 bases and J lost 4, with 12 bases in between. Germline loops: CDR1 SEHNR, CDR2 FQNEAQ (reference sequence). This CDR3 is 13 amino acids long. For the CDR3, the DNA is TGTGCCAGCAGCAGGGGGAGAGAATACGAGCAGTACTTC. Translation gives CASSRGREYEQYF.

This clone was seen once. The J gene is TRBJ2-1, the V gene TRBV2, with 8 nucleotides matching TRBD2. Trimming cost V 8 bases and J 4 bases; bases outside gene matches: 7. Looked up from germline, CDR1 is SNHLY and CDR2 is FYNNEI. The length of the CDR3 is 14 residues. The CDR3: CASGREGGYNEQFF. The DNA for the CDR3 is TGTGCCAGCGGCCGGGAGGGGGGGTACAATGAGCAGTTCTTC.

The genes are TRBV6-6 and TRBJ2-6, with D hard to call. There are 14 residues in the CDR3. Germline V lookup: CDR1 MNHNY, CDR2 SVGAGI (reference sequence). Between the trimmed V and J ends, which lost 2 bases and 4 bases, there was a span of 6 bases. CDR3 DNA: TGTGCCAGCAGTTACGGGGTAGGGGCCAACGTCCTGACTTTC. This gives the protein CASSYGVGANVLTF.

The chain joins TRBV6-4 to TRBJ2-2; TRBD2 matches at 8 bases. With 5 bases clipped from V and 1 base from J, the junction kept 9 bases outside the gene matches. The CDR3 runs 17 residues. Germline V gene lookup returns CDR1 MRHNA and CDR2 SNTAGT. CDR3 in amino acids: CASSQQLAVVNTGELFF. In DNA, the CDR3 is TGTGCCAGCAGTCAACAACTAGCGGTTGTGAACACCGGGGAGCTGTTTTTT.

This rearrangement joins TRBV14 to TRBJ2-5; TRBD1 matches 9 bases. V shed 1 base, J shed 1 base, and the junction held 10 bases outside the gene matches. Germline assignment: CDR1 SGHDN and CDR2 FVKESK. This CDR3 region has 18 residues. The CDR3 protein is CASSQVFGTGNLQETQYF. The CDR3 nucleotides read TGTGCCAGCAGCCAAGTCTTCGGGACAGGGAACCTCCAAGAGACCCAGTACTTC.

V is TRBV7-2 and J is TRBJ2-7; 10 bases are a match to TRBD2. The CDR3 length is 15 residues. The V and J ends lost 2 bases and 5 bases, in that order; junction bases with no gene match: 6. Germline values: CDR1 SGHTA, CDR2 FQGNSA. The CDR3 nucleotides are TGTGCCAGCAGCTTACTAGCGGGAGTAGTCCACGAGCAGTACTTC. Translation gives CASSLLAGVVHEQYF.

A single count supports this clone. The V gene is TRBV5-4, the J gene TRBJ2-5, with TRBD1 matching over 7 bases. The CDR3 covers 14 residues. Unmatched junction bases numbered 6, after V lost 2 bases and J lost 5 bases. Germline loops: CDR1 SGHNT, CDR2 YYREEE (reference sequence). In nucleotides, the CDR3 is TGTGCCAGCAGCTTCCCCGGGACAGAGGAGACCCAGTACTTC. Translating it yields CASSFPGTEETQYF.

The chain couples TRBV9 to TRBJ2-5; 9 bases fit TRBD2. V was clipped by 0 bases and J by 5 bases; unmatched bases: 8. The CDR3 consists of 16 residues. Germline CDR1 SGDLS, CDR2 YYNGEE. The CDR3 reads CASSVGGLAGLETQYF. The CDR3, as DNA: TGTGCCAGCAGCGTAGGGGGGCTAGCGGGACTCGAGACCCAGTACTTC.

This chain links TRBV9 with TRBJ2-7, with 11 positions matching TRBD1. V was clipped by 4 bases and J by 3 bases; unmatched bases: 6. Germline V gives CDR1 SGDLS, CDR2 YYNGEE. The CDR3 is made up of 15 amino acids. The CDR3 DNA reads TGTGCCAGCAGCCCCGGGGACAGGGGGATCTACGAGCAGTACTTC. Amino acids: CASSPGDRGIYEQYF. Variable domain in full (rest from reference TRBV9 and TRBJ2-7): DSGVTQTPKHLITATGQRVTLRCSPRSGDLSVYWYQQSLDQGLQFLIQYYNGEERAKGNILERFSAQQFPDLHSELNLSSLELGDSALYFCASSPGDRGIYEQYFGPGTRLTVT.

The V gene is TRBV6-1, the J gene TRBJ1-5; weak D call: TRBD1 (6 bases). CDR3 size: 15 residues. CDR1 MNHNS and CDR2 SASEGT come from the germline V gene. Trimming removed 5 bases from V and 3 bases from J, with 14 bases in between. The CDR3 spells CASSSRGSDNQPQHF. CDR3 sequence (DNA): TGTGCCAGCAGTTCCAGGGGATCAGACAATCAGCCCCAGCATTTT.

Notes on this clone: Other DNA sequences in this specimen translate into the identical CDR3. V is TRBV7-9 and J is TRBJ1-1; maybe TRBD1 (6 bases). CDR3 length equals 13 residues. Germline CDR1 and CDR2: SEHNR and FQNEAQ (reference sequence). V lost 4 bases and J lost 7, with 13 bases in between. Here the CDR3 DNA reads TGTGCCAGCAGCTCCCTCGGGGGCGGTGAAGCTTTCTTT. Amino acids: CASSSLGGGEAFF. Supplemented by reference TRBV7-9 and TRBJ1-1, the full variable domain reads DTGVSQNPRHKITKRGQNVTFRCDPISEHNRLYWYRQTLGQGPEFLTYFQNEAQLEKSRLLSDRFSAERPKGSFSTLEIQRTEQGDSAMYLCASSSLGGGEAFFGQGTRLTVV.

This sequence joins TRBV5-1 and TRBJ2-1, with a weak D call TRBD1 (5 bases). Germline lookup yields CDR1 SGHRS and CDR2 YFSETQ. V was clipped by 1 base and J by 6 bases, with 17 bases between them. There are 16 residues in the CDR3. CDR3 in amino acids: CASSLRWGPLGNEQFF. CDR3 coding DNA: TGCGCCAGCAGCTTGCGGTGGGGCCCCCTCGGCAATGAGCAGTTCTTC.

This chain links TRBV28 with TRBJ2-5, with D possibly being TRBD1 or TRBD2 (5 bases each). The germline gives CDR1 MDHEN, CDR2 SYDVKM. This CDR3 comprises 15 residues. Trimming stripped 2 bases from V and 4 bases from J, with 14 bases between. DNA for the CDR3: TGTGCCAGCAGTTTACCCGCGGGCACAGGAGAGACCCAGTACTTC. Translating it yields CASSLPAGTGETQYF.

The chain joins TRBV19 to TRBJ2-7, with 7 bases aligning to TRBD2. Germline loops: CDR1 LNHDA, CDR2 SQIVND (reference sequence). This CDR3 region has 14 residues. The V gene end was trimmed by 5 bases and the J gene end by 4 bases; junction bases not matched to a gene: 8. The CDR3 DNA sequence: TGTGCCAGTAGTTCACCGGGACTACAATACGAGCAGTACTTC. This gives the protein CASSSPGLQYEQYF.

The genes are TRBV9 and TRBJ1-3; maybe TRBD1 (5 bases). CDR3 size: 16 residues. The V end was cut by 0 bases, the J end by 2 bases, with 12 bases between. Germline CDR1 and CDR2: SGDLS and YYNGEE. The CDR3 loop is CASSVVGAGPGNTIYF. DNA for the CDR3: TGTGCCAGCAGCGTAGTTGGGGCAGGGCCTGGAAACACCATATATTTT.

In its sample, this clone was seen many times. The sample has other DNA sequences that encode this CDR3 too. V gene TRBV7-9 combines with J gene TRBJ2-1; 7 nucleotides match TRBD2. J lost 4 bases, V lost 0 bases, and 6 bases had no gene match. CDR1 is SEHNR, CDR2 FQNEAQ, per germline (reference sequence). The CDR3 totals 16 residues. DNA of the CDR3: TGTGCCAGCAGCTTAGCGCTCGCGGGAGCATACAATGAGCAGTTCTTC. This sequence encodes CASSLALAGAYNEQFF.

The CDR3 reads CAGRRWRIGGYTF. The CDR3 DNA is TGTGCCGGACGACGTTGGCGGATTGGTGGCTACACCTTC. The chain is built from TRBV7-9 and TRBJ1-2; D is ambiguous. V gave up 11 bases and J gave up 7 bases, with 20 bases separating them. This CDR3 comprises 13 residues. Germline CDR1 SEHNR, CDR2 FQNEAQ (reference sequence). The entire variable domain, with the rest obtained from reference TRBV7-9 and TRBJ1-2, is as follows: DTGVSQNPRHKITKRGQNVTFRCDPISEHNRLYWYRQTLGQGPEFLTYFQNEAQLEKSRLLSDRFSAERPKGSFSTLEIQRTEQGDSAMYLCAGRRWRIGGYTFGSGTRLTVV.

The chain links TRBV7-8 to TRBJ1-5; weak D call: TRBD1 (5 bases). Trimming cost V 1 base and J 4 bases, with 14 bases left between them. Per the germline V gene, CDR1 is SGHVS and CDR2 is FQNEAQ. The CDR3 runs to 16 residues. This CDR3 is CASSLDYSGPNQPQHF. For the CDR3, the DNA is TGTGCCAGCAGCTTAGATTACTCGGGGCCTAATCAGCCCCAGCATTTT.

The chain uses TRBV28 and TRBJ2-1, with 9 nucleotides matching TRBD1. CDR3 length: 17 residues. The trim removed 6 bases at V and 3 bases at J, leaving 12 bases unmatched. Germline CDR1 and CDR2: MDHEN and SYDVKM. DNA for the CDR3: TGTGCCAGCAGCCTAGGGGACAGGGAGTTATTCTACAATGAGCAGTTCTTC. Translation: CASSLGDRELFYNEQFF.